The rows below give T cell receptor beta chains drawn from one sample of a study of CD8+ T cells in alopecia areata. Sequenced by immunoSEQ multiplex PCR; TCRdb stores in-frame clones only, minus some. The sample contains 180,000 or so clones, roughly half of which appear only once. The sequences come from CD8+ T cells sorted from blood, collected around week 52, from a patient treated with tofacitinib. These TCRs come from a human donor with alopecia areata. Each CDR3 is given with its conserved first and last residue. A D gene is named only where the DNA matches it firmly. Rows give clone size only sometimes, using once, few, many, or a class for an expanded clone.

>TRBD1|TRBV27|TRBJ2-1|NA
TGTGCCAGCAAGGACAGGAGCTCCTACAATGAGCAGTTCTTC
CASKDRSSYNEQFF
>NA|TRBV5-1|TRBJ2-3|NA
TGCGCCAGCAGCTTGGTCCCAGCCACAGATACGCAGTATTTT
CASSLVPATDTQYF
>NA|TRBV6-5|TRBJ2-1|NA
TGTGCCAGCAGCCCAGGGGGGTACACCACCAATGAGCAGTTCTTC
CASSPGGYTTNEQFF
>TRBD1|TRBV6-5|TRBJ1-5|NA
TGTGCCAGCAGTTTTGGCGACAGGGCGAGTCAGCCCCAGCATTTT
CASSFGDRASQPQHF
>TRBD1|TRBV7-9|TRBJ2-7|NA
TGTGCCAGCAGCTTCGGACAGGGGACCTACGAGCAGTACTTC
CASSFGQGTYEQYF
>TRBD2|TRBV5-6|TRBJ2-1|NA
TGTGCCAGCAGCTCCATCTTAGCGGGGGTCTCCTACAATGAGCAGTTCTTC
CASSSILAGVSYNEQFF
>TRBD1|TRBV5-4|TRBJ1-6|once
TGTGCCGGATGGGACAGCTTCTATAATTCACCCCTCCACTTT
CAGWDSFYNSPLHF
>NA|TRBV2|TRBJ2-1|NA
TGTGCCAGCAGTGAGGGGGCAGGCCCTTGGAATGAGCAGTTCTTC
CASSEGAGPWNEQFF
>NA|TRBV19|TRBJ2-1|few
TGTGCCAGTAGTATTTTTGGGACTGTTAACAATGAGCAGTTCTTC
CASSIFGTVNNEQFF
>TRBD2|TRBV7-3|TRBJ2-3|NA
TGTGCCAGCAGCTTGCGGGGGGCAGCTGGCGATACGCAGTATTTT
CASSLRGAAGDTQYF
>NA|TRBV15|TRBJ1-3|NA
TGTGCCACCAGCAGAGATCAGGATATGGAAAACACCATATATTTT
CATSRDQDMENTIYF
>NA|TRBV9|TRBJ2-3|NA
TGTGCCAGCAGCCCCGGGGGCACAGATACGCAGTATTTT
CASSPGGTDTQYF
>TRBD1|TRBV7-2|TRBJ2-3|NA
TGTGCCAGCACTGAGGCTGGACAGGGTTACACAGATACGCAGTATTTT
CASTEAGQGYTDTQYF
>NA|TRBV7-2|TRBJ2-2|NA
TGTGCCAGCAGCTTCCACGGAGACTACGGGGAGCTGTTTTTT
CASSFHGDYGELFF
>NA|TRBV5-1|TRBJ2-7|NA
TGCGCCAGCAGCGAGGACGGCTCCTACGAGCAGTACTTC
CASSEDGSYEQYF
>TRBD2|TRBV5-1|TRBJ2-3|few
TGCGCCAGCAGCTTGGCACTAGCGGGGGCTAAAGATACGCAGTATTTT
CASSLALAGAKDTQYF
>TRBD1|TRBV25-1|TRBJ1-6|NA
TGTGCCAGCAGTGAATGGGGGACAGCGAGCTCCTATAATTCACCCCTCCACTTT
CASSEWGTASSYNSPLHF
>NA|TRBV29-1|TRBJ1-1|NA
TGCAGCGTTGTCGGAAACAGGGCGTTCGACACTGAAGCTTTCTTT
CSVVGNRAFDTEAFF
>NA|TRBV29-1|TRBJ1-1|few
TGCAGCGTTGGGACGAACACTGAAGCTTTCTTT
CSVGTNTEAFF
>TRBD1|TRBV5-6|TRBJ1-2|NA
TGTGCCAGCAGCCGAGACAGGGACTATGGCTACACCTTC
CASSRDRDYGYTF
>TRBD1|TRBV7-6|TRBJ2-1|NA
TGTGCCAGCAGCTTACCAGGGGGCGAGCAGTTCTTC
CASSLPGGEQFF
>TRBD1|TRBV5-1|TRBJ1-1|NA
TGCGCCAGCAGCCCTGGGACAGGTTGGCGGGCTTTCTTT
CASSPGTGWRAFF
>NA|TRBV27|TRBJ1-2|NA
TGTGCCAGCAGTTCCCCAGACAGTTCCCACTATGGCTACACCTTC
CASSSPDSSHYGYTF